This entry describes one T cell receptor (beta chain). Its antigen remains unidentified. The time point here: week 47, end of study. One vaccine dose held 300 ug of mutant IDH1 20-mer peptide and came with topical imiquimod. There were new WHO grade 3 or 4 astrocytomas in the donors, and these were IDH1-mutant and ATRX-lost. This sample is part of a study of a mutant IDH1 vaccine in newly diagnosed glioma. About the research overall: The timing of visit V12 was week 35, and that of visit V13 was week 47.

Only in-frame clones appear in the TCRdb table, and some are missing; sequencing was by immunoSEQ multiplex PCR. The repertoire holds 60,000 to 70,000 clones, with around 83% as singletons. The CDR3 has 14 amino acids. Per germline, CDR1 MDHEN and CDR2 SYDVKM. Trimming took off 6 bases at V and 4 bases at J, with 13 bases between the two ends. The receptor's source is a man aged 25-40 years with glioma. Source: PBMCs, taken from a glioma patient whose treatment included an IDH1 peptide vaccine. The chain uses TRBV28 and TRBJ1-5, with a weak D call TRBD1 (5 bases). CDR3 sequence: CASRLRGWNQPQHF. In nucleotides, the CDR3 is TGTGCCAGCAGATTAAGGGGTTGGAATCAGCCCCAGCATTTT.